The 8 T cell receptor beta chains in this list originate from one sample, sequenced in a study of T cells in Graves' hyperthyroidism and ophthalmopathy. Authors of the study amplified TCR beta CDR3 regions from RNA transcripts. First-round RT-PCR with HTBI primers amplified the TCR CDR3 region. TCRdb itself ran the multiplex PCR reads through MiXCR, one entry per CDR3 protein. Of 300,000 to 400,000 distinct CDR3 sequences listed, 11% to 15% were seen once; the top ten hold 9.5% to 11%. Sequencing input: blood. The receptors stem from a woman between 55 and 75 years old with Graves' hyperthyroidism.

The table lists this clonotype with many counts. The rearrangement links TRBV30 to TRBJ2-1; unclear D gene. The V gene's germline CDR1 is GTSNPN and CDR2 SVGIG (reference sequence). Trimming removed 3 bases from V and 1 base from J, with 13 bases in between. The CDR3 is made up of 15 amino acids. CDR3 protein: CAWREHAGSYNEQFF. The DNA for the CDR3 is TGTGCCTGGAGGGAACACGCCGGGTCCTACAATGAGCAGTTCTTC.

This clonotype was found many times. The V call is TRBV6-1, the J call TRBJ2-7; D unresolved. Germline assignment: CDR1 MNHNS and CDR2 SASEGT. The CDR3 has 13 residues. V gave up 7 bases and J gave up 0 bases, with 10 bases separating them. CDR3 sequence reads: CASNPVSSYEQYF. CDR3 DNA: TGTGCCAGCAACCCAGTGAGCTCCTACGAGCAGTACTTC.

This clonotype was recorded at least ten times. The chain recombines TRBV30 with TRBJ2-5; D perhaps matches TRBD1 (5 bases). Trimming cost V 5 bases and J 1 base, with 17 bases left between them. The length of the CDR3 is 15 residues. Germline CDR1 GTSNPN, CDR2 SVGIG (reference sequence). The chain's CDR3 is CAWGSGSYGQETQYF. As DNA, the CDR3 is TGTGCCTGGGGTTCAGGGTCTTATGGCCAAGAGACCCAGTACTTC.

This clonotype was detected only a few times. The rearrangement joins TRBV13 to TRBJ2-1; 11 nucleotides agree with TRBD1. The CDR3 is 17 residues long. Germline lookup yields CDR1 PRHDT and CDR2 FYEKMQ (reference sequence). With 6 bases clipped from V and 2 bases from J, the junction kept 9 bases outside the gene matches. CDR3 protein: CASSPTRDRGAYNEQFF. The CDR3 DNA reads as TGTGCCAGCAGTCCTACCCGGGACAGGGGGGCCTACAATGAGCAGTTCTTC.

In this sample, this clonotype turned up a few times. The chain is built from TRBV5-1 and TRBJ2-1; 8 bases line up with TRBD2. V shed 3 bases and J 3 bases; nucleotides not matched to a gene: 8. CDR1 and CDR2 from the germline V gene are SGHRS and YFSETQ. This CDR3 is built from 16 residues. The CDR3 coding sequence is TGCGCCAGCAGCTGGAGAGGGAGCGGGGGCTACAATGAGCAGTTCTTC. Its protein product is CASSWRGSGGYNEQFF.

This clonotype was counted many times. The CDR3 sequence: CASSPKGPRETQYF. DNA for the CDR3: TGTGCCAGCTCCCCTAAGGGGCCTAGAGAGACCCAGTACTTC. The chain uses TRBV18 and TRBJ2-5; possibly TRBD1 for D (5 bases). CDR1 is KGHSH, CDR2 LQKENI, per germline. V gave up 6 bases and J gave up 4 bases, with 15 bases separating them. The CDR3 length is 14 residues.

This clonotype appeared many times. This chain uses TRBV9 with TRBJ1-1, with 7 nucleotides matching TRBD1. J was trimmed by 3 bases and V by 4 bases; bases with no gene match: 12. Germline V gene data show CDR1 as SGDLS and CDR2 as YYNGEE. The CDR3 runs to 16 residues. This chain's CDR3 is CASSLLDRGTDTEAFF. The CDR3 DNA reads TGTGCCAGCAGCCTACTTGATCGAGGGACAGACACTGAAGCTTTCTTT.

This clonotype came up many times. V gene TRBV20-1 combines with J gene TRBJ1-5, with a tentative D call TRBD1 (6 bases). The germline V gene encodes CDR1 DFQATT and CDR2 SNEGSKA (reference sequence). Between the trimmed V and J ends, which lost 3 bases and 8 bases, there was a span of 14 bases. The CDR3 consists of 13 residues. In DNA, the CDR3 is TGCAGTGCTAGCCGGGACACTCAGAAGCCCCAGCATTTT. It translates to CSASRDTQKPQHF.